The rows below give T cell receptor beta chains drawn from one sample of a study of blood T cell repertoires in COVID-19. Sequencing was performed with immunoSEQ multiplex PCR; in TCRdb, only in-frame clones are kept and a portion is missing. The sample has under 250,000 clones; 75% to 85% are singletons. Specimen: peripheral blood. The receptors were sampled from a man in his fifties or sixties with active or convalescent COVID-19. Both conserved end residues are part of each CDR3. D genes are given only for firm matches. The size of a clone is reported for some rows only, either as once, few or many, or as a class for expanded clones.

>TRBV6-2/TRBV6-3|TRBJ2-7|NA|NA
CASSNHRDLIYEQYF
TGTGCCAGCAGTAATCACCGGGACTTAATCTACGAGCAGTACTTC
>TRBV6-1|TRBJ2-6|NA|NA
CASSAAIQGSGANVLTF
TGTGCCAGCAGTGCCGCAATTCAGGGGTCTGGGGCCAACGTCCTGACTTTC
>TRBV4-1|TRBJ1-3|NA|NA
CASSQETSGNTIYF
TGCGCCAGCAGCCAAGAAACTTCTGGAAACACCATATATTTT
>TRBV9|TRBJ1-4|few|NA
CASSVAGGVIPNEKLFF
TGTGCCAGCAGCGTAGCGGGGGGGGTGATACCTAATGAAAAACTGTTTTTT
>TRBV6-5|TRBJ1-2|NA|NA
CASSSKWPNYGYTF
TGTGCCAGCAGTTCCAAGTGGCCTAACTATGGCTACACCTTC
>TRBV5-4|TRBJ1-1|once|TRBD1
CASSFAGGGTEAFF
TGTGCCAGCAGCTTCGCAGGGGGCGGCACTGAAGCTTTCTTT
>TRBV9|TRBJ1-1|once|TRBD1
CASSARDRNTEAFF
TGTGCCAGCAGCGCTCGGGACAGGAACACTGAAGCTTTCTTT
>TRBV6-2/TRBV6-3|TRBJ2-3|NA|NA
CASSSRAKWTDTQYF
TGTGCCAGCAGTTCCAGGGCCAAGTGGACAGATACGCAGTATTTT
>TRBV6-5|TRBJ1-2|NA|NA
CASRRDNGGYTF
TGTGCCAGCAGGAGGGACAACGGTGGCTACACCTTC
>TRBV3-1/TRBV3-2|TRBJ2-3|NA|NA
CASSHTGHLTDTQYF
TGTGCCAGCAGCCATACAGGGCATCTAACAGATACGCAGTATTTT
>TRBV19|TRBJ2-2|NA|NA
CASSIIRVGELFF
TGTGCCAGTAGTATCATCAGGGTGGGGGAGCTGTTTTTT
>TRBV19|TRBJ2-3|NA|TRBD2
CASSFLAGGRTDTQYF
TGTGCCAGTAGTTTCCTAGCGGGGGGCCGCACAGATACGCAGTATTTT
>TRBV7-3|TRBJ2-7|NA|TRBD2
CASSPGGVGSYEQYF
TGTGCCAGCAGCCCCGGGGGGGTGGGCTCCTACGAGCAGTACTTC
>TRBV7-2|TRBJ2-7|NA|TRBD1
CASSLRQGDFEQYF
TGTGCCAGCAGCTTACGACAGGGAGATTTCGAGCAGTACTTC
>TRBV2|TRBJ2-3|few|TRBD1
CASDTGGGTDTQYF
TGTGCCAGCGATACAGGGGGAGGCACAGATACGCAGTATTTT
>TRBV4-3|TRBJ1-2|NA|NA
CASSQDKAGSRSGYTF
TGCGCCAGCAGCCAAGATAAGGCGGGTTCGAGGAGTGGCTACACCTTC
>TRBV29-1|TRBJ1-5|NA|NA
CSVGDQPQHF
TGCAGCGTCGGTGATCAGCCCCAGCATTTT
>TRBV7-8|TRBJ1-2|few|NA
CASSRGGGPGYTF
TGTGCCAGCAGCCGAGGGGGGGGCCCTGGCTACACCTTC
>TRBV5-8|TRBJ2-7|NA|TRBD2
CASSRGLAVSSYEQYF
TGTGCCAGCAGCAGGGGACTAGCGGTAAGCTCCTACGAGCAGTACTTC
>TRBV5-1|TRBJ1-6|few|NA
CASSLLGMDSPLHF
TGCGCCAGCAGCTTGTTGGGCATGGATTCACCCCTCCACTTT
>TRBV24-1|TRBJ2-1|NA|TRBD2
CATSDPPSGESSYNEQFF
TGTGCCACCAGTGACCCCCCTAGCGGGGAGAGCTCCTACAATGAGCAGTTCTTC
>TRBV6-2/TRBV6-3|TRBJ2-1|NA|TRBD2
CASSSLAGAEQFF
TGTGCCAGCAGCTCACTAGCGGGAGCTGAGCAGTTCTTC
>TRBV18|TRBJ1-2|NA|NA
CASSTSVGSQTRTMADTF
TGTGCCAGCTCAACGTCGGTGGGTTCGCAAACGAGGACTATGGCTGACACCTTC
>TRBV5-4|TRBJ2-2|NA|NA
CASSSPTGPTGELFF
TGTGCCAGCAGCTCTCCGACAGGACCCACCGGGGAGCTGTTTTTT
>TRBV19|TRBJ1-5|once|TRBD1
CASRAGTGNRGPQHF
TGTGCCAGTAGAGCCGGGACAGGGAATCGAGGGCCCCAGCATTTT
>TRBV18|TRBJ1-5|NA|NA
CASSLNRAGVGNQPQHF
TGTGCCAGCTCACTTAATCGGGCGGGTGTGGGCAATCAGCCCCAGCATTTT
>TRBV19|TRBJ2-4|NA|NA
CASSIFSAGAGNIQYF
TGTGCCAGTAGTATCTTCTCGGCAGGGGCTGGAAACATTCAGTACTTC
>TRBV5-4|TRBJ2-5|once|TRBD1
CASSPPDRVQETQYF
TGTGCCAGCAGTCCCCCGGACAGGGTCCAAGAGACCCAGTACTTC
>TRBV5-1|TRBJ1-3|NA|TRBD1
CASSSQGVVMDTIYF
TGCGCCAGCAGCTCCCAGGGGGTGGTAATGGACACCATATATTTT
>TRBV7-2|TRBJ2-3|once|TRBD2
CASSPGLVKTDTQYF
TGTGCCAGCAGCCCGGGACTAGTTAAAACAGATACGCAGTATTTT
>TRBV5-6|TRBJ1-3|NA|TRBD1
CASSQGQGAENTIYF
TGTGCCAGCAGCCAAGGACAGGGTGCCGAAAACACCATATATTTT
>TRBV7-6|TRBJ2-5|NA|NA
CASSLGHREETQYF
TGTGCCAGCAGCTTAGGTCACAGGGAAGAGACCCAGTACTTC
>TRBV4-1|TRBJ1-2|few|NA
CASSQLDRIDYGYTF
TGCGCCAGCAGCCAACTCGACAGGATCGACTATGGCTACACCTTC
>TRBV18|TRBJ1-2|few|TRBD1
CASSPGPGGHYGYTF
TGTGCCAGCTCACCAGGCCCAGGGGGCCACTATGGCTACACCTTC
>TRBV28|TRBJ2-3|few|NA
CASSPMRSSTDTQYF
TGTGCCAGCAGTCCCATGCGGAGTAGCACAGATACGCAGTATTTT
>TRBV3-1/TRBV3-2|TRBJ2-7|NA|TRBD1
CASSQAYTGENEQYF
TGTGCCAGCAGCCAAGCGTATACAGGGGAAAACGAGCAGTACTTC
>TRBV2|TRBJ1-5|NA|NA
CASSVEQGLNQPQHF
TGTGCCAGCAGTGTCGAGCAGGGCCTCAATCAGCCCCAGCATTTT
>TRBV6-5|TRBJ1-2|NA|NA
CASRSGIRYGYTF
TGTGCCAGCAGATCAGGGATTCGCTATGGCTACACCTTC
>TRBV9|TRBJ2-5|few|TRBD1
CASTPGGLETQYF
TGTGCCAGCACGCCAGGGGGTTTGGAGACCCAGTACTTC
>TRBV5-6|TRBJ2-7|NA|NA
CASSGSAYEQYF
TGTGCCAGCAGTGGTTCGGCCTACGAGCAGTACTTC
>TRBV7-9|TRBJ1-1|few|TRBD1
CASSLSRGSPANTEAFF
TGTGCCAGCAGCTTATCCAGGGGGTCCCCTGCGAACACTGAAGCTTTCTTT
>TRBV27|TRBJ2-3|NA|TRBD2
CASSPGTSGHTQYF
TGTGCCAGCAGCCCCGGGACTAGCGGGCATACGCAGTATTTT
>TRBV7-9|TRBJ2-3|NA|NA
CASSLTPRGTDTQYF
TGTGCCAGCAGCTTAACCCCGCGAGGTACAGATACGCAGTATTTT
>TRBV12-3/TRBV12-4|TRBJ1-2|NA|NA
CASSLGQNYGYTF
TGTGCCAGCAGTTTAGGACAGAACTATGGCTACACCTTC
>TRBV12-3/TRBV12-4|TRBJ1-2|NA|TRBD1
CASSPDRADGYTF
TGTGCCAGCAGCCCAGACAGGGCGGATGGCTACACCTTC
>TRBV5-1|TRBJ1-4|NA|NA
CASSSAGWGTNEKLFF
TGCGCCAGCAGCTCCGCAGGGTGGGGTACTAATGAAAAACTGTTTTTT
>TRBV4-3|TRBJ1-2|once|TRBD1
CASSQFGQGTYGYTF
TGCGCCAGCAGCCAATTTGGACAGGGGACCTATGGCTACACCTTC
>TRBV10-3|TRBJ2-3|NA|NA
CAISDPFGKDTQYF
TGTGCCATCAGTGACCCTTTCGGGAAAGATACGCAGTATTTT
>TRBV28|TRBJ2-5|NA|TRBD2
CASSPRGSGVETQYF
TGTGCCAGCAGTCCTCGCGGTAGCGGGGTCGAGACCCAGTACTTC
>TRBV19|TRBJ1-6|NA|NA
CASSIWGQGESPLHF
TGTGCCAGTAGTATATGGGGTCAGGGCGAATCACCCCTCCACTTT
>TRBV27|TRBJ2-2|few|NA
CASHGGNTGELFF
TGTGCCTCCCACGGAGGGAACACCGGGGAGCTGTTTTTT
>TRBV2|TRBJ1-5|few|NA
CASSVSQDAQPQHF
TGTGCCAGCAGTGTTAGTCAGGATGCTCAGCCCCAGCATTTT
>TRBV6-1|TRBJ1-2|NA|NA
CASSEIGTGGYTF
TGTGCCAGCAGTGAAATAGGAACAGGGGGCTACACCTTC
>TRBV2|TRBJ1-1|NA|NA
CASRGEGTEAFF
TGTGCCAGCAGGGGGGAGGGCACTGAAGCTTTCTTT